The 25 T cell receptor beta chains in this list originate from one sample, sequenced in a study of shared clonotypes between healthy human individuals. Only in-frame clones appear in the TCRdb table, and some are missing; sequencing was by immunoSEQ multiplex PCR. The table includes about 2.4 million clones, about 92% detected once. Sequencing input: naive CD4+ T cells sorted from blood. As for subset: CD45RA+ positively selected. All receptors come from a young man in good health.

The chain carries TRBV7-8 and TRBJ2-3; 13 nucleotides agree with TRBD2. Germline V lookup: CDR1 SGHVS, CDR2 FQNEAQ. This CDR3 is built from 17 residues. J was trimmed by 5 bases and V by 3 bases; bases with no gene match: 8. CDR3 protein: CASSFPGLAGRVDTQYF. The CDR3 DNA sequence: TGTGCCAGCAGCTTCCCGGGACTAGCGGGAAGGGTAGATACGCAGTATTTT.

The CDR3 reads CASSVTPKTSGRAGANVLTF. The CDR3, as DNA: TGTGCCAGCAGCGTAACCCCAAAGACTAGCGGGAGGGCTGGGGCCAACGTCCTGACTTTC. V usage is TRBV9 and J usage is TRBJ2-6; 14 bases are shared with TRBD2. CDR3 length: 20 amino acids. V was clipped by 1 base and J by 2 bases; unmatched bases: 8. Germline V gene sequence: CDR1 SGDLS, CDR2 YYNGEE.

The chain links TRBV30 to TRBJ1-2; no clear D. CDR1 and CDR2 (germline): GTSNPN, SVGIG (reference sequence). V lost 4 bases to trimming and J lost 9 bases, with 18 bases between them. The CDR3 is 13 residues long. The CDR3 DNA follows: TGTGCCTGGAACCCCCAGGCGGGTTTAAGCTACACCTTC. It is translated as CAWNPQAGLSYTF.

This clone was counted a few times. The same CDR3 can be traced to other DNA sequences in this sample. The genes are TRBV30 and TRBJ1-1; D gene ambiguous. Germline CDR1 and CDR2: GTSNPN and SVGIG (reference sequence). The CDR3 loop spans 13 amino acids. Trimming took 3 bases from V and 4 from J, leaving 12 bases between them. Written as DNA, the CDR3 is TGTGCCTGGAGGGCTGGGGTTGGCACTGAAGCTTTCTTT. Translating gives CAWRAGVGTEAFF. Full variable domain (rest looked up from reference TRBV30 and TRBJ1-1): SQTIHQWPATLVQPVGSPLSLECTVEGTSNPNLYWYRQAAGRGLQLLFYSVGIGQISSEVPQNLSASRPQDRQFILSSKKLLLSDSGFYLCAWRAGVGTEAFFGQGTRLTVV.

The V call is TRBV28, the J call TRBJ1-4, with 9 positions matching TRBD1. The V segment lost 5 bases and the J segment 8 bases; nucleotides outside the gene matches: 9. The V gene's germline CDR1 is MDHEN and CDR2 SYDVKM. This CDR3 spans 15 amino acids. The CDR3 bases are TGTGCCAGCAGTGCCGGGACAGGGTTGGGCGAAAAACTGTTTTTT. This sequence encodes CASSAGTGLGEKLFF.

The chain couples TRBV2 to TRBJ2-5; maybe TRBD1 (5 bases). This CDR3 is 15 amino acids long. Trimming shortened V by 4 bases and J by 1 base, and 13 bases separated the two germline ends. Germline V gene lookup returns CDR1 SNHLY and CDR2 FYNNEI. DNA of the CDR3: TGTGCCAGCAGTGTTTTGGGGCGGACCCAAGAGACCCAGTACTTC. As protein: CASSVLGRTQETQYF.

The rearrangement uses TRBV5-1 and TRBJ1-2, with D perhaps matching TRBD1 (6 bases). Germline CDR1 and CDR2: SGHRS and YFSETQ. Trimming shortened V by 1 base and J by 7 bases, and 17 bases separated the two germline ends. The CDR3 length is 15 residues. The CDR3 DNA sequence: TGCGCCAGCAGCTTGTCTGGGGGCGCGATAGGTGGCTACACCTTC. Amino acid sequence: CASSLSGGAIGGYTF.

The chain carries TRBV9 and TRBJ1-2; TRBD1 agrees at 8 bases. Trimming at V came to 4 bases and at J to 6 bases, leaving 5 bases not matched to a gene. Germline CDR1 and CDR2: SGDLS and YYNGEE. This CDR3 contains 13 residues. The CDR3 sequence is CASSLDRGNGYTF. CDR3 DNA: TGTGCCAGCAGCCTAGACAGGGGAAATGGCTACACCTTC.

This clone showed up just once. This chain joins TRBV19 and TRBJ1-4, with 8 bases that match TRBD1. Per germline, CDR1 LNHDA and CDR2 SQIVND (reference sequence). This CDR3 is built from 14 residues. With 4 bases clipped from V and 7 bases from J, the junction kept 5 bases outside the gene matches. DNA of the CDR3: TGTGCCAGTAGTACGAGACAGGGGAGTGAAAAACTGTTTTTT. Translated, it gives CASSTRQGSEKLFF.

The genes are TRBV19 and TRBJ2-6; D unclear. From germline, CDR1 is LNHDA and CDR2 SQIVND (reference sequence). There are 18 residues in the CDR3. The V gene lost 5 bases and the J gene lost 0 bases, with 17 bases spanning the gap. CDR3 loop: CASSDLDGKVSGANVLTF. CDR3 DNA sequence: TGTGCCAGTAGTGACCTGGACGGCAAGGTCTCTGGGGCCAACGTCCTGACTTTC.

The V and J genes are TRBV5-1 and TRBJ2-7; possibly TRBD1 for D (6 bases). The germline V and J ends were trimmed by 4 bases and 4 bases, with 15 bases remaining between them. CDR1 and CDR2 (germline): SGHRS, YFSETQ. CDR3 size: 14 residues. The CDR3 sequence: CASSVGQIPYEQYF. The CDR3, as DNA: TGCGCCAGCAGCGTTGGACAGATACCGTACGAGCAGTACTTC. Full variable domain (rest looked up from reference TRBV5-1 and TRBJ2-7): KAGVTQTPRYLIKTRGQQVTLSCSPISGHRSVSWYQQTPGQGLQFLFEYFSETQRNKGNFPGRFSGRQFSNSRSEMNVSTLELGDSALYLCASSVGQIPYEQYFGPGTRLTVT.

The chain is built from TRBV5-1 and TRBJ1-2; 9 bases fit TRBD1. Per the germline V gene, CDR1 is SGHRS and CDR2 is YFSETQ. J gave up 8 bases and V 4 bases, and 6 bases lay outside the gene matches. This CDR3 has 13 amino acids. The CDR3 DNA reads TGCGCCAGCAGCATACAGGGGGCACGGGGCTACACCTTC. It is translated as CASSIQGARGYTF. Full variable domain (missing parts from reference TRBV5-1 and TRBJ1-2): KAGVTQTPRYLIKTRGQQVTLSCSPISGHRSVSWYQQTPGQGLQFLFEYFSETQRNKGNFPGRFSGRQFSNSRSEMNVSTLELGDSALYLCASSIQGARGYTFGSGTRLTVV.

In this sample, this clone turned up once. Distinct nucleotide sequences in the sample also encode this CDR3. This rearrangement joins TRBV5-4 to TRBJ2-7, with D hard to call. Looked up from germline, CDR1 is SGHNT and CDR2 is YYREEE (reference sequence). Between the trimmed V and J ends, which lost 4 bases and 7 bases, there was a span of 12 bases. CDR3 length equals 12 residues. CDR3 in amino acids: CASSLNLGEQYF. As DNA, the CDR3 is TGTGCCAGCAGCCTGAATTTGGGGGAGCAGTACTTC.

The table lists this clone with a count of one. V gene TRBV5-6 combines with J gene TRBJ2-3; 7 positions agree with TRBD2. Per germline, CDR1 SGHDT and CDR2 YYEEEE. This CDR3 has 14 amino acids. V trimming: 0 bases; J trimming: 5 bases; junction bases outside the gene matches: 3. The CDR3 DNA reads as TGTGCCAGCAGCTTGGCCGGGGAGGGAGATACGCAGTATTTT. Its protein is CASSLAGEGDTQYF.

The chain is built from TRBV5-6 and TRBJ1-6; a possible D gene is TRBD1 (6 bases). Trimming left V 0 bases short and J 1 base short, with 11 bases between. Per germline, CDR1 SGHDT and CDR2 YYEEEE. The CDR3 is 17 amino acids. The CDR3 is CASSLVAGASYNSPLHF. As DNA, the CDR3 is TGTGCCAGCAGCTTGGTGGCAGGGGCGTCCTATAATTCACCCCTCCACTTT.

This chain joins TRBV2 and TRBJ2-7; 7 bases align to TRBD1. Trimming took 4 bases from V and 5 from J; bases not matched to a gene: 8. The CDR3 covers 14 residues. CDR1 is SNHLY and CDR2 is FYNNEI in the germline V gene. CDR3 region: CASSGGQRGNEQYF. CDR3 DNA: TGTGCCAGCAGTGGGGGACAGCGAGGGAACGAGCAGTACTTC.

The rearrangement joins TRBV6-6 to TRBJ2-1, with D hard to call. The CDR3 is 12 amino acids. V was shortened by 0 bases and J by 7 bases, with 4 bases between the two germline ends. Germline lookup yields CDR1 MNHNY and CDR2 SVGAGI (reference sequence). In DNA, the CDR3 is TGTGCCAGCAGTTACTCGTGGAATGAGCAGTTCTTC. Amino acids: CASSYSWNEQFF.

V and J are TRBV11-3 and TRBJ1-1; D unclear. The CDR3 totals 12 residues. Looked up from germline, CDR1 is SGHNT and CDR2 is YENEEA. V gave up 0 bases and J gave up 9 bases, with 8 bases separating them. In DNA form, the CDR3 reads TGTGCCAGCAGCTTAGATCGTTTCCAAGCTTTCTTT. This sequence encodes CASSLDRFQAFF.

Only one count was recorded for this clone. The CDR3 reads CASSRQGNQETQYF. The CDR3 DNA reads as TGTGCCAGCAGTAGACAGGGTAACCAAGAGACCCAGTACTTC. V and J are TRBV6-6 and TRBJ2-5; 7 bases line up with TRBD1. Germline V CDR1 and CDR2: MNHNY, SVGAGI (reference sequence). The length of the CDR3 is 14 residues. V lost 5 bases, J lost 0 bases, and 3 bases stayed unmatched.

For this clone: The same CDR3 is also encoded by other DNA sequences in this sample. CDR3 nucleotide sequence: TGCGCCAGCAGCCTAGGGACTAGCGGGAGCCAAGAGACCCAGTACTTC. Protein product: CASSLGTSGSQETQYF. The chain links TRBV5-1 to TRBJ2-5; 14 bases fit TRBD2. CDR1 is SGHRS and CDR2 is YFSETQ in the germline V gene. V trimming: 4 bases; J trimming: 1 base; junction bases outside the gene matches: 3. The CDR3 extends over 16 amino acids.

The V and J genes are TRBV11-3 and TRBJ1-3, with 7 bases fitting TRBD1. Germline values: CDR1 SGHNT, CDR2 YENEEA. V was clipped by 5 bases and J by 0 bases; unmatched bases: 7. This CDR3 spans 16 amino acids. This chain's CDR3 is CASSKGQASSGNTIYF. The CDR3 bases are TGTGCCAGCAGCAAAGGACAGGCGAGCTCTGGAAACACCATATATTTT.

The chain couples TRBV9 to TRBJ1-4; D is unresolved. Germline CDR1 reads SGDLS; CDR2 reads YYNGEE. The V end lost 4 bases, the J end lost 7 bases, and 17 bases lay between the germline ends. The CDR3 is 15 amino acids. The CDR3 loop reads CASSRSAGESEKLFF. CDR3 nucleotide sequence: TGTGCCAGCAGCCGAAGCGCGGGCGAGAGTGAAAAACTGTTTTTT.

This sequence joins TRBV9 and TRBJ2-3; possible D gene TRBD1, 5 bases. CDR3 length: 18 residues. With 0 bases removed from V and 1 base from J, the gap between germline ends came to 18 bases. Per the germline V gene, CDR1 is SGDLS and CDR2 is YYNGEE. The CDR3 sequence: CASSVGAGLTPGTDTQYF. Written as DNA, the CDR3 is TGTGCCAGCAGCGTAGGGGCAGGGTTAACCCCCGGCACAGATACGCAGTATTTT. The full variable domain, completed using reference TRBV9 and TRBJ2-3, is DSGVTQTPKHLITATGQRVTLRCSPRSGDLSVYWYQQSLDQGLQFLIQYYNGEERAKGNILERFSAQQFPDLHSELNLSSLELGDSALYFCASSVGAGLTPGTDTQYFGPGTRLTVL.

The rearrangement joins TRBV10-3 to TRBJ2-5, with TRBD2 identical over 9 bases. The J segment lost 4 bases and the V segment lost 4 bases, leaving 4 bases of the junction unmatched. The germline V gene has CDR1 ENHRY and CDR2 SYGVKD. The CDR3 length is 14 residues. Here the CDR3 reads CAISGGGGGETQYF. The CDR3 nucleotides are TGTGCCATCAGTGGTGGCGGGGGGGGAGAGACCCAGTACTTC.

This chain joins TRBV30 and TRBJ2-7, with 7 bases that match TRBD2. V lost 8 bases, J lost 6 bases, and 10 bases stayed unmatched. Germline CDR1 GTSNPN, CDR2 SVGIG (reference sequence). The CDR3 runs 12 residues. CDR3 nucleotide sequence: TGTGCCCTCAGACCGGGACTAAGCGAGCAGTACTTC. Amino acids: CALRPGLSEQYF.